The source of this TCR beta chain is a study of T cell responses to AZD1222 COVID-19 vaccine. Notes on the study in general: Two AZD1222 administrations were followed by greater Spike-specific TCR breadth and depth. The donor cohort was predominantly white British with a female majority, and clonal diversity may have been underestimated. Baseline antibody screening turned up just six seropositive AZD1222 recipients. Nearly half of the spike-specific TCRs reportedly recognize variant regions that carry no mutations.

The CDR3 loop spans 17 amino acids. Deletions cut 2 bases from V and 0 bases from J, with 13 bases between. The germline CDR1 and CDR2 sequences are MNHEY and SMNVEV (reference sequence). Points on this clone: The antigen remains unidentified.

The protocol was immunoSEQ multiplex PCR, while the TCRdb copy is restricted to in-frame clones and leaves out a portion. Of about 140,000 clones in the sample, around 90% were seen once. The sequencing here drew on peripheral blood, taken on day 0 of AZD1222 vaccination. The gene calls are TRBV27 and TRBJ1-4, with D possibly TRBD1 on 5 matching bases. The clonotype comes from an adult in good health. The CDR3 spells CASSLSPPGATNEKLFF. CDR3 nucleotides: TGTGCCAGCAGTTTAAGTCCCCCGGGGGCAACTAATGAAAAACTGTTTTTT. Full variable domain (rest looked up from reference TRBV27 and TRBJ1-4): EAQVTQNPRYLITVTGKKLTVTCSQNMNHEYMSWYRQDPGLGLRQIYYSMNVEVTDKGDVPEGYKVSRKEKRNFPLILESPSPNQTSLYFCASSLSPPGATNEKLFFGSGTQLSVL.